Listed here are 22 T cell receptor beta chains from one sample, sequenced in a study of blood T cell repertoires in COVID-19. Some clones are missing from TCRdb's copy, which holds only in-frame ones; the method was immunoSEQ multiplex PCR. The sample yields about 210,000 clones, 80% to 85% seen once. The sample taken for sequencing was PBMCs or T cells enriched from blood (not recorded which). The origin of the receptors is a woman in her 50s with acute COVID-19.

This chain joins TRBV28 and TRBJ1-5; 8 bases map to TRBD1. The CDR3 contains 16 residues. The trim removed 5 bases at V and 2 bases at J, leaving 8 bases unmatched. Germline V CDR1 and CDR2: MDHEN, SYDVKM. This CDR3 is CASSQNRGIGNQPQHF. CDR3 coding DNA: TGTGCCAGCAGTCAAAACAGGGGGATAGGCAATCAGCCCCAGCATTTT.

This clone was seen just once. The CDR3, as DNA: TGTGCCAGCAGCGTGGAACAGGGTTATAATTCACCCCTCCACTTT. Protein: CASSVEQGYNSPLHF. The chain has TRBV9 and TRBJ1-6, with D tentatively TRBD1 (6 bases). CDR1 SGDLS and CDR2 YYNGEE come from the germline V gene. V was cut by 2 bases and J by 4 bases, with 10 bases left in between. CDR3 length: 15 amino acids.

The gene calls are TRBV5-4 and TRBJ2-1; 10 bases are shared with TRBD1. The CDR3 runs to 15 residues. The V gene end was trimmed by 4 bases and the J gene end by 4 bases; junction bases not matched to a gene: 5. Germline V gene lookup returns CDR1 SGHNT and CDR2 YYREEE (reference sequence). CDR3 bases: TGTGCCAGCAGCACCGGACAGGGGGTTTACAATGAGCAGTTCTTC. This gives the protein CASSTGQGVYNEQFF.

The rearrangement links TRBV28 to TRBJ1-1, with TRBD1 matching 10 bases. With V trimmed by 6 bases and J by 6 bases, 16 bases remained unmatched. Germline V lookup: CDR1 MDHEN, CDR2 SYDVKM. This CDR3 has 17 amino acids. The CDR3 sequence: CASRSRDRGYFRAEAFF. The CDR3 DNA reads as TGTGCCAGCAGATCCCGGGACAGGGGTTATTTTCGGGCTGAAGCTTTCTTT.

This clone has a single count. The gene calls are TRBV7-9 and TRBJ2-2, with TRBD2 identical over 14 bases. V shed 5 bases and J 2 bases; nucleotides not matched to a gene: 7. The CDR3 covers 18 residues. Germline V gene data show CDR1 as SEHNR and CDR2 as FQNEAQ (reference sequence). CDR3 region: CASSPRTSGGLNTGELFF. In DNA, the CDR3 is TGTGCCAGCAGCCCAAGGACTAGCGGGGGGCTTAACACCGGGGAGCTGTTTTTT.

The chain couples TRBV7-2 to TRBJ1-5, with a weak D call TRBD1 (5 bases). From germline, CDR1 is SGHTA and CDR2 FQGNSA. V lost 5 bases to trimming and J lost 3 bases, with 14 bases between them. CDR3 size: 15 residues. This CDR3 is CASSRDSSYNQPQHF. For the CDR3, the DNA is TGTGCCAGCAGCCGGGACTCATCGTACAATCAGCCCCAGCATTTT.

This chain uses TRBV5-1 with TRBJ1-2; 7 nucleotides line up with TRBD1. V was pared by 4 bases and J by 14 bases, with 17 bases of the junction left unmatched. Germline lookup yields CDR1 SGHRS and CDR2 YFSETQ. This CDR3 has 14 residues. The CDR3 sequence: CASSPFRDRKAGTF. The CDR3 region has the DNA TGCGCCAGCAGCCCGTTCAGGGACAGAAAGGCGGGGACCTTC.

This clone has only a few counts. The CDR3, as DNA: TGCGCCAGCAGCCAAGAGGCGACTACTCAACGTCAGTACTTC. Translated, it gives CASSQEATTQRQYF. The chain employs TRBV4-3 and TRBJ2-4, with D tentatively TRBD2 (5 bases). Looked up from germline, CDR1 is LGHNA and CDR2 is YSLEER. Trimming removed 0 bases from V and 12 bases from J, with 15 bases in between. The CDR3 runs 14 residues.

V and J are TRBV9 and TRBJ1-6; perhaps TRBD1 as D (5 bases). The V end lost 2 bases, the J end lost 8 bases, and 17 bases lay between the germline ends. The CDR3 totals 16 residues. CDR1 and CDR2 from the germline V gene are SGDLS and YYNGEE. The CDR3 reads CASSVAGTRGYSPLHF. The CDR3 nucleotides are TGTGCCAGCAGCGTGGCCGGGACTAGAGGATATTCACCCCTCCACTTT. Supplemented by reference TRBV9 and TRBJ1-6, the full variable domain reads DSGVTQTPKHLITATGQRVTLRCSPRSGDLSVYWYQQSLDQGLQFLIQYYNGEERAKGNILERFSAQQFPDLHSELNLSSLELGDSALYFCASSVAGTRGYSPLHFGNGTRLTVT.

J is TRBJ1-5 and V is TRBV4-3; tentatively, D is TRBD1 (6 bases). The V gene lost 1 base and the J gene lost 6 bases, with 16 bases spanning the gap. This CDR3 contains 16 residues. CDR1 and CDR2 (germline): LGHNA, YSLEER. CDR3 residues: CASSQGPAGAIQPQHF. CDR3 nucleotides: TGCGCCAGCAGCCAAGGGCCCGCGGGGGCTATTCAGCCCCAGCATTTT.

The chain joins TRBV6-5 to TRBJ1-4, with D tentatively TRBD1 (5 bases). The CDR3 has 14 residues. The germline V gene has CDR1 MNHEY and CDR2 SVGAGI. V lost 9 bases to trimming and J lost 8 bases, with 19 bases between them. The CDR3 nucleotides read TGTGCCAGACCGAGGAGGGGTCGACTAGAAAAACTGTTTTTT. The encoded protein is CARPRRGRLEKLFF.

The V and J genes are TRBV25-1 and TRBJ1-5, with D possibly being TRBD1 (5 bases). CDR3 length equals 17 residues. V lost 6 bases and J lost 3, with 21 bases in between. CDR1 is MGHDK, CDR2 SYGVNS, per germline. CDR3 protein: CASRTRGRQPSNQPQHF. The CDR3 DNA follows: TGTGCCAGCAGGACGCGGGGCAGGCAGCCATCCAATCAGCCCCAGCATTTT.

This clone has a handful of counts. The rearrangement joins TRBV7-2 to TRBJ2-5; tentative D call: TRBD1 (6 bases). Per the germline V gene, CDR1 is SGHTA and CDR2 is FQGNSA. This CDR3 spans 16 amino acids. The V and J ends lost 5 bases and 5 bases respectively, with 21 bases between them. The CDR3 loop is CASSPEHFSGGETQYF. The CDR3 bases are TGTGCCAGCAGCCCGGAACACTTTAGTGGGGGCGAGACCCAGTACTTC.

The V gene is TRBV11-2, the J gene TRBJ2-5; D perhaps matches TRBD1 (6 bases). CDR1 and CDR2 (germline): SGHAT, FQNNGV. This CDR3 is built from 14 residues. V dropped 2 bases and J dropped 5 bases, with 12 bases sitting between them. CDR3 residues: CASSLHRARETQYF. CDR3 DNA sequence: TGTGCCAGCAGCTTACACAGGGCTAGGGAGACCCAGTACTTC.

The chain joins TRBV29-1 to TRBJ1-3, with no clear D. Germline values: CDR1 SQVTM, CDR2 ANQGSEA. V was pared by 7 bases and J by 1 base, with 8 bases between. This CDR3 is 12 amino acids long. The CDR3 sequence: CSGRVSGNTIYF. The CDR3 DNA reads as TGCAGCGGGCGGGTTTCTGGAAACACCATATATTTT.

This chain links TRBV30 with TRBJ2-3; 13 bases line up with TRBD2. Germline CDR1 reads GTSNPN; CDR2 reads SVGIG (reference sequence). V was pared by 5 bases and J by 1 base, with 3 bases of the junction left unmatched. The CDR3 is made up of 15 amino acids. CDR3 in amino acids: CAWGLAGVGTDTQYF. Written as DNA, the CDR3 is TGTGCCTGGGGACTAGCGGGAGTCGGCACAGATACGCAGTATTTT.

This chain uses TRBV30 with TRBJ1-1; D perhaps matches TRBD1 (6 bases). Trimming stripped 2 bases from V and 11 bases from J, with 18 bases between. The germline V gene has CDR1 GTSNPN and CDR2 SVGIG (reference sequence). This CDR3 comprises 13 residues. The CDR3 nucleotides are TGTGCCTGGAGTCGAACAGGGATGGCGTATGCTTTCTTT. As protein: CAWSRTGMAYAFF.

The V call is TRBV7-3, the J call TRBJ2-2; D not resolved. Germline loops: CDR1 SGHTA, CDR2 FQGTGA. V was clipped by 4 bases and J by 1 base, with 7 bases between them. The CDR3 extends over 14 amino acids. Written as DNA, the CDR3 is TGTGCCAGCAGCTCGGCAGGGAACACCGGGGAGCTGTTTTTT. It yields the protein CASSSAGNTGELFF.

The rearrangement links TRBV5-1 to TRBJ1-1, with a tentative D call TRBD1 (6 bases). Germline CDR1 reads SGHRS; CDR2 reads YFSETQ. V shed 4 bases and J shed 1 base, with 8 bases lying between them. The CDR3 runs 13 residues. The CDR3 loop reads CASSKGGNTEAFF. The CDR3 DNA is TGCGCCAGCAGCAAAGGGGGGAACACTGAAGCTTTCTTT.

The V and J genes are TRBV4-3 and TRBJ1-4, with D perhaps TRBD1 (6 bases). The V end lost 3 bases, the J end lost 4 bases, and 21 bases lay between the germline ends. The CDR3 contains 18 residues. The germline CDR1 and CDR2 sequences are LGHNA and YSLEER. The CDR3 coding sequence is TGCGCCAGCAGCCAGAAACCCGTAAAGACAGGCCTTAATGAAAAACTGTTTTTT. Protein product: CASSQKPVKTGLNEKLFF.

This clone was seen a few times. V gene TRBV28 combines with J gene TRBJ1-1, with a tentative D call TRBD1 (6 bases). The V end lost 1 base, the J end lost 0 bases, and 18 bases lay between the germline ends. The CDR3 totals 18 residues. Germline V gene data show CDR1 as MDHEN and CDR2 as SYDVKM. CDR3 nucleotides: TGTGCCAGCAGTTTATCAATCCGGGTAGGGGGTATGAACACTGAAGCTTTCTTT. This translates into CASSLSIRVGGMNTEAFF.

This clone appeared a single time. This rearrangement joins TRBV28 to TRBJ1-3; D not certain. This CDR3 has 15 amino acids. Per germline, CDR1 MDHEN and CDR2 SYDVKM. Trimming stripped 3 bases from V and 5 bases from J, with 14 bases between. The CDR3 here is CASSFPGSKRNTIYF. DNA for the CDR3: TGTGCCAGCAGTTTCCCCGGGAGCAAGAGAAACACCATATATTTT.